The rows below give T cell receptor beta chains drawn from one sample of a study of blood T cell repertoires in COVID-19. Libraries were prepared by immunoSEQ multiplex PCR; TCRdb keeps only in-frame clonotypes and omits some of them. The data show about 320,000 clones, about 90% seen once. Sequencing input: peripheral blood. The receptors come from a woman in her 30s with COVID-19, enrolled during active disease. Both conserved end residues are part of each CDR3.

V gene	J gene	CDR3 protein
TRBV9	TRBJ2-3	CASSVVGALSTDTQYF
TRBV28	TRBJ2-1	CASTISGGRYNEQFF
TRBV27	TRBJ2-6	CASRKSDSGANVLTF
TRBV6-6	TRBJ1-2	CASSPDRGYGYTF
TRBV6-5	TRBJ1-2	CASSYSIQGLTGYTF
TRBV5-4	TRBJ1-6	CASSRSGVTYNSPLHF
TRBV5-1	TRBJ2-5	CASSFQAPETQYF
TRBV19	TRBJ1-2	CASIWSGGDFYGYTF
TRBV5-1	TRBJ1-1	CASSLGSFAGNTEAFF
TRBV5-6	TRBJ1-1	CASSNGQEGTEAFF
TRBV19	TRBJ2-1	CASKSMVAGGTYNEQFF
TRBV5-1	TRBJ1-2	CASSLHSPNYGYTF
TRBV3-1/TRBV3-2	TRBJ2-3	CASSPPEAGGHADTQYF
TRBV6-2/TRBV6-3	TRBJ2-3	CASSYTGLDTDTQYF
TRBV13	TRBJ1-2	CASSLGRQGYGYTF
TRBV6-4	TRBJ2-1	CASSDAASGGYNEQFF
TRBV23-1	TRBJ1-1	CASSQPRVNTEAFF
TRBV7-9	TRBJ2-5	CASSSGTSGGTQYF
TRBV12-3/TRBV12-4	TRBJ2-5	CASSFGQEETQYF
TRBV6-6	TRBJ2-3	CASLQLAGGADTQYF
TRBV3-1/TRBV3-2	TRBJ2-1	CASSLLGGSSGGPHEQFF
TRBV27	TRBJ2-7	CASSLRRESSYEQYF
TRBV7-9	TRBJ2-1	CASSPERGSSYNEQFF
TRBV5-1	TRBJ2-3	CASSSASGGAEDTQYF
TRBV28	TRBJ1-5	CASSPRQGLSQPQHF
TRBV6-2/TRBV6-3	TRBJ1-2	CASSYSGGPGYTF
TRBV6-2/TRBV6-3	TRBJ1-6	CASSYTGPNSPLHF
TRBV4-1	TRBJ1-4	CASSQDRRGADEKLFF
TRBV7-9	TRBJ1-2	CASSPRGGPSYYGYTF
TRBV18	TRBJ2-7	CASSSRQGGTYEQYF
TRBV5-4	TRBJ1-2	CASSEGNLNYGYTF
TRBV18	TRBJ1-5	CASSTTHRVSNQPQHF
TRBV5-1	TRBJ1-1	CASTEPPGTEAFF
TRBV27	TRBJ1-6	CARNQGAVLSYNSPLHF
TRBV3-1/TRBV3-2	TRBJ1-2	CASSRRVGLFYGYTF
TRBV7-9	TRBJ1-6	CASTDRTGYNSPLHF
TRBV5-1	TRBJ2-3	CASSPPLTSGVGTDTQYF
TRBV4-2	TRBJ2-4	CASSQDSGGAFYIQYF
TRBV6-5	TRBJ1-2	CASSYQGTPNYGYTF
TRBV5-8	TRBJ2-1	CASSLGVTSGGYNEQFF
TRBV4-1	TRBJ2-1	CASSQPSTGYFSNEQFF
TRBV11-2	TRBJ2-4	CASSFGGNGLYF
TRBV7-9	TRBJ1-4	CASSLSSYPEEEKLFF
TRBV6-2/TRBV6-3	TRBJ1-5	CASSYFMERQPQHF
TRBV3-1/TRBV3-2	TRBJ1-3	CASRRRGFGNTIYF
TRBV3-1/TRBV3-2	TRBJ1-1	CASSLSDRENTEAFF
TRBV5-1	TRBJ2-3	CASTLQIPRGRATDTQYF
TRBV2	TRBJ2-1	CASSGTSGGYNEQFF
TRBV3-1/TRBV3-2	TRBJ1-2	CASTPPPGTGDGYTF
TRBV6-5	TRBJ2-1	CASSYGGGAMGQFF
TRBV3-1/TRBV3-2	TRBJ1-5	CASSQEAYSNQPQHF
TRBV11-2	TRBJ2-3	CASSLKRHHTDTQYF
TRBV7-8	TRBJ1-5	CASRQGVRQPQHF
TRBV10-3	TRBJ2-3	CAISEGLARRTDTQYF
TRBV2	TRBJ1-6	CASTGGLPYNSPLHF